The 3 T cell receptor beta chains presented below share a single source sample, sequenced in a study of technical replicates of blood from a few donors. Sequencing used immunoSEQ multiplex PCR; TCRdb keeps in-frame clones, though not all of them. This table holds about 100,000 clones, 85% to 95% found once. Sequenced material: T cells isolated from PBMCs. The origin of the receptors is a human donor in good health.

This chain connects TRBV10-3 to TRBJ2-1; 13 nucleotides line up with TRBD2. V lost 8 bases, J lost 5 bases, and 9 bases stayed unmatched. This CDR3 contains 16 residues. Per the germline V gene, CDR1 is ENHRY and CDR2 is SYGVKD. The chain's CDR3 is CAISKLAGGLDNEQFF. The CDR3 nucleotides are TGTGCCATCTCCAAACTAGCGGGAGGGCTAGACAATGAGCAGTTCTTC.

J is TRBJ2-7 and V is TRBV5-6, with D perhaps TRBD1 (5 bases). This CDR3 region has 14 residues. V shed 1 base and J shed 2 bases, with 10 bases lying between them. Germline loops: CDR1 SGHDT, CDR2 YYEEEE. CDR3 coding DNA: TGTGCCAGCAGCTTGTCCGACAGTACCTACGAGCAGTACTTC. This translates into CASSLSDSTYEQYF.

The CDR3 sequence: CASRRGLDWGYTF. CDR3 DNA: TGTGCCAGCAGGAGAGGCCTTGATTGGGGCTACACCTTC. This chain links TRBV7-9 with TRBJ1-2; D is unresolved. CDR1 SEHNR and CDR2 FQNEAQ come from the germline V gene (reference sequence). V lost 6 bases, J lost 8 bases, and 16 bases lay in between. This CDR3 region has 13 residues.